This T cell receptor beta chain was sequenced during a study of T cells in Graves' hyperthyroidism and ophthalmopathy. RNA transcripts gave rise to amplified TCR beta CDR3 regions. During a first-round RT-PCR of the TCR CDR3, the HTBI primer set was used. TCRdb used MiXCR to reprocess the multiplex PCR reads, holding one entry per CDR3 protein. The table records about 350,000 distinct CDR3 sequences, roughly 20% of them present only once. In germline, CDR1 is GTSNPN, CDR2 SVGIG (reference sequence). There are 14 residues in the CDR3. J gave up 4 bases and V 3 bases, and 6 bases lay outside the gene matches. The sample holds a few counts of this clonotype.

The receptor was derived from a woman aged 40 to 50 with Graves' ophthalmopathy. Input material: blood. The rearrangement links TRBV30 to TRBJ1-3; 7 positions agree with TRBD1. The CDR3 protein is CAWRSSGQGNTIYF. DNA for the CDR3: TGTGCCTGGAGGAGTTCGGGACAGGGAAACACCATATATTTT.